This TCR beta chain originates from a study of T cell repertoires in cytomegalovirus infection. TCRdb reanalysed the reads using MiXCR and keeps one entry per CDR3 protein. Of 500,000 to 600,000 distinct CDR3 sequences listed, 16% are singletons. The ends lost 2 bases at V and 4 bases at J; junction bases unmatched: 5. The CDR3 loop spans 15 amino acids. The V gene's germline CDR1 is SGHRS and CDR2 YFSETQ. The chain employs TRBV5-1 and TRBJ2-3; 9 bases line up with TRBD1. The clonotype comes from a human donor in good health (CMV status not recorded). Some clones in this sample may be carry-over from other donors' samples. Sequencing was done on a sample of CD8+ T cells from PBMCs. The CDR3 nucleotides read TGCGCCAGCAGCTTCCGGGACAGGGACTCAGATACGCAGTATTTT. It yields the protein CASSFRDRDSDTQYF. Full variable domain (outside the CDR3, taken from reference TRBV5-1 and TRBJ2-3): KAGVTQTPRYLIKTRGQQVTLSCSPISGHRSVSWYQQTPGQGLQFLFEYFSETQRNKGNFPGRFSGRQFSNSRSEMNVSTLELGDSALYLCASSFRDRDSDTQYFGPGTRLTVL.